This T cell receptor (beta chain) was observed in a study of shared clonotypes between healthy human individuals. Regarding the study as a whole: Genetic and exposure-history diversity was limited by the few donors. The study generally estimated greater richness for naive than memory subsets.

This table comes from immunoSEQ multiplex PCR, and its TCRdb copy is limited to in-frame clones, with some not included. The sample contains approximately 1.1 million clones, 78% of which appear only once. CDR1 is SGHDN and CDR2 is FVKESK in the germline V gene. This CDR3 comprises 13 residues. Trimming removed 6 bases at V and 2 bases at J, with 10 bases between. Comment on this clone: The antigen remains unidentified.

Sequenced material: memory CD4+ T cells from PBMCs. Subset here: CD45RA-negative fraction. The clonotype was recovered from a man aged 18-30 years in good health. Some clones in this sample may be carry-over from other donors' samples. The rearrangement links TRBV14 to TRBJ1-1; weak D call: TRBD1 (5 bases). CDR3 amino acids: CASSRQTNTEAFF. For the CDR3, the DNA is TGTGCCAGCAGTCGACAGACCAACACTGAAGCTTTCTTT.